The sequence of this T cell receptor beta chain was determined in a study of high-grade serous ovarian cancer treatment subgroups (dated by TCRdb to the early 2020s). At the level of the whole study: On average, sequencing produced about 15,000 reads and several thousand unique TCR beta rearrangements for each sample. One primary tumor sample and two metastatic tumor samples were collected from each patient, for a total of around 100 samples. A cohort of roughly 30 patients was included: approximately ten with no residual disease after primary surgery (R0), approximately ten who were excellent NACT responders, and approximately ten who were poor NACT responders. TCR beta repertoires were profiled in patients with high-grade serous ovarian cancer who were grouped, under a laparoscopic triage algorithm, by complete gross resection or by neoadjuvant chemotherapy response. Beyond this particular receptor, the publication reports: Because bulk tumor TCR sequencing provided no spatial information, insight into HGSC tumor complexity and diversity was limited. TCR clonal relatedness correlated positively with neoantigen level and, by trend, with copy number variation and mutation load from whole-genome sequencing. The TCR repertoire analyses centered on CDR3, and CDR1 and CDR2 were not analyzed. Repertoire similarity ranging from roughly 0.1 to 0.8 was observed between tumors from the same patient, whereas almost no similarity was observed between different patients.

Tumor samples were collected prior to definitive surgery or chemotherapy. Genomic DNA extraction was performed by the MD Anderson Biospecimen Extraction Resource, and TCR sequencing was carried out by the MD Anderson Cancer Genomics Laboratory. The 90 to 95 tumor samples underwent high-throughput TCR profiling with ImmunoSEQ. The original methods were these. Repertoire diversity metrics included richness (unique productive sequences), clonality, evenness and relatedness; Bhattacharyya coefficient assessed similarity between samples. Conclusions stayed consistent in a sensitivity analysis that left out TCRs with fewer than two reads. TCRdb took over this immuneACCESS table, retaining in-frame rearrangements with V and J assigned. Such tables are incomplete; in checked studies, under half of the missing clones stem from an unresolved V gene, and the remainder is unexplained. The V and J calls and clone size are taken from that table; D and trimming were inferred from the DNA. Recorded for this sample are about 3,300 clones; around 75% of them occurred a single time. The top ten constitute over 25% of the sample.

About this clone: The antigen it binds to is not known. Within one base of it there is no much larger clone, and no base qualities were kept.

The V end gives up 0 bases and the J end 4 bases, leaving 17 bases in the junction not matched to a gene. From the cysteine through the phenylalanine, the CDR3 covers 19 amino acids. Of the read, only the CDR3 DNA is kept; its 57 bases are in frame from base 1. CDR1 and CDR2 (LGHNT, FRNRAP) derive from the germline V gene. Sequenced sample: tumor tissue. The source of this sequence is a human donor with high-grade serous ovarian cancer. The rearranged segments are TRBV12-5 and TRBJ2-5, with TRBD2 matching 7 junction bases. The DNA sequence is as follows: TGTGCTAGTGGTTTGGTACCCGACGGGACTACCACTATCGGAGAGACCCAGTACTTC. It specifies CASGLVPDGTTTIGETQYF.